These 31 T cell receptor beta chains share one sample of origin, sequenced in a study of blood T cell repertoires in COVID-19. TCRdb's table, derived via immunoSEQ multiplex PCR, lists solely in-frame clones and lacks some. The sample includes 100,000 to 120,000 clones, roughly 85% of them seen just once. The specimen sequenced was peripheral blood. All receptors derive from a human donor in a cohort sampled during active COVID-19.

This clone has ten or more counts. The rearrangement joins TRBV6-2 or TRBV6-3 to TRBJ2-2; a weak D match, TRBD1 (5 bases). Between the trimmed V and J ends, which lost 4 bases and 1 base, there was a span of 10 bases. The CDR3 spans 15 residues. Germline CDR1 is MNHEY and CDR2 is SVGEGT. The CDR3 loop reads CASSSYQGNTGELFF. CDR3 sequence (DNA): TGTGCCAGCAGTTCATACCAGGGGAACACCGGGGAGCTGTTTTTT.

This clone was counted only a few times. DNA of the CDR3: TGTGCCAGCAGTACTTTCCACAGGGATCCCCAGCATTTT. The encoded protein is CASSTFHRDPQHF. The chain uses TRBV6-2 or TRBV6-3 and TRBJ1-5, with D perhaps TRBD1 (6 bases). V was shortened by 5 bases and J by 10 bases, with 15 bases between the two germline ends. Per germline, CDR1 MNHEY and CDR2 SVGEGT. This CDR3 spans 13 amino acids.

The chain combines TRBV6-6 with TRBJ1-2, with 9 positions matching TRBD1. Germline CDR1 reads MNHNY; CDR2 reads SVGAGI (reference sequence). The V segment lost 1 base and the J segment 4 bases; nucleotides outside the gene matches: 7. CDR3 length equals 16 residues. The CDR3 region is CASSYLGQGEAYGYTF. Here the CDR3 DNA reads TGTGCCAGCAGTTACTTGGGACAGGGAGAGGCCTATGGCTACACCTTC.

This chain connects TRBV5-1 to TRBJ2-1, with 8 bases aligning to TRBD2. V lost 0 bases and J lost 4; bases outside the gene matches: 6. Germline V CDR1 and CDR2: SGHRS, YFSETQ. This CDR3 is built from 16 residues. CDR3 in DNA: TGCGCCAGCAGCTTGGACGGCGGGGGGATTTACAATGAGCAGTTCTTC. The encoded protein is CASSLDGGGIYNEQFF.

J is TRBJ2-2 and V is TRBV7-9; TRBD1 agrees at 7 bases. J gave up 5 bases and V 6 bases, and 6 bases lay outside the gene matches. CDR1 SEHNR and CDR2 FQNEAQ come from the germline V gene (reference sequence). The CDR3 totals 14 residues. Here the CDR3 reads CASRTGTATGELFF. In DNA form, the CDR3 reads TGTGCCAGCAGAACCGGGACAGCAACCGGGGAGCTGTTTTTT. The whole variable domain, remainder taken from reference TRBV7-9 and TRBJ2-2, is DTGVSQNPRHKITKRGQNVTFRCDPISEHNRLYWYRQTLGQGPEFLTYFQNEAQLEKSRLLSDRFSAERPKGSFSTLEIQRTEQGDSAMYLCASRTGTATGELFFGEGSRLTVL.

The chain employs TRBV6-5 and TRBJ2-5; 7 bases are a match to TRBD1. V shed 8 bases, J shed 9 bases, and the junction held 6 bases outside the gene matches. Germline V lookup: CDR1 MNHEY, CDR2 SVGAGI. The CDR3 length is 11 residues. CDR3 residues: CASGTVRAQYF. DNA of the CDR3: TGTGCCAGCGGGACAGTTAGGGCCCAGTACTTC.

J is TRBJ1-2 and V is TRBV6-2 or TRBV6-3; possible D gene TRBD1, 5 bases. Germline CDR1 is MNHEY and CDR2 is SVGEGT. CDR3 size: 15 residues. Trimming stripped 6 bases from V and 2 bases from J, with 16 bases between. CDR3 protein: CASSLRVGLNYGYTF. The CDR3 DNA is TGTGCCAGCAGCCTTCGAGTGGGGCTCAACTATGGCTACACCTTC.

The chain couples TRBV6-5 to TRBJ2-7; TRBD1 aligns across 7 bases. CDR1 and CDR2 (germline): MNHEY, SVGAGI. The CDR3 length is 11 residues. Trimming at V came to 10 bases and at J to 4 bases, leaving 4 bases not matched to a gene. Written as DNA, the CDR3 is TGTGCCACCCGACAGGGTTACGAGCAGTACTTC. Translating it yields CATRQGYEQYF.

This clone was picked up a small number of times. The chain employs TRBV15 and TRBJ2-3; a weak D match, TRBD2 (5 bases). The germline gives CDR1 LNHNV, CDR2 YYDKDF (reference sequence). V was clipped by 5 bases and J by 6 bases, with 15 bases between them. The CDR3 contains 14 residues. As DNA, the CDR3 is TGTGCCACCAGCGCCCTTGGGGAGTGGGATACGCAGTATTTT. It translates to CATSALGEWDTQYF.

The V and J genes are TRBV24-1 and TRBJ2-5; the match to TRBD1 covers 7 bases. V lost 3 bases to trimming and J lost 3 bases; unmatched junction nucleotides: 0. Germline-derived CDR1 and CDR2 are KGHDR and SFDVKD. CDR3 length equals 13 residues. The CDR3 bases are TGTGCCACCAGTGATGGGACAGAAGAGACCCAGTACTTC. This codes for CATSDGTEETQYF.

The chain's CDR3 is CASSFGVHNEQFF. The CDR3 coding sequence is TGTGCCAGCAGCTTCGGGGTACACAATGAGCAGTTCTTC. This chain uses TRBV11-3 with TRBJ2-1; D perhaps matches TRBD2 (5 bases). Germline V gene data show CDR1 as SGHNT and CDR2 as YENEEA. The V end lost 3 bases, the J end lost 5 bases, and 8 bases lay between the germline ends. The CDR3 loop spans 13 amino acids.

The gene calls are TRBV15 and TRBJ1-4, with a weak D call TRBD1 (5 bases). Germline CDR1 is LNHNV and CDR2 is YYDKDF (reference sequence). V was pared by 0 bases and J by 5 bases, with 10 bases between. The CDR3 runs 15 residues. Here the CDR3 reads CATSRDGGNNEKLFF. The CDR3 nucleotides are TGTGCCACCAGCAGAGATGGGGGGAACAATGAAAAACTGTTTTTT.

The CDR3 nucleotides are TGCGCCAGCAGCCATATAGCGGGGAACAATGAGCAGTTCTTC. It specifies CASSHIAGNNEQFF. J is TRBJ2-1 and V is TRBV4-3, with 8 positions matching TRBD2. The germline CDR1 and CDR2 sequences are LGHNA and YSLEER. After removal of 3 bases from V and 5 bases from J, the junction contained 3 bases not matched to a gene. CDR3 length: 14 amino acids.

The chain recombines TRBV28 with TRBJ2-3; 7 bases match TRBD1. The V gene end was trimmed by 3 bases and the J gene end by 2 bases; junction bases not matched to a gene: 5. Germline lookup yields CDR1 MDHEN and CDR2 SYDVKM. This CDR3 contains 15 residues. CDR3 amino acids: CASSFRDSNTDTQYF. The CDR3 coding sequence is TGTGCCAGCAGTTTCCGGGACAGCAACACAGATACGCAGTATTTT. The full variable domain, with the rest looked up from reference TRBV28 and TRBJ2-3, is DVKVTQSSRYLVKRTGEKVFLECVQDMDHENMFWYRQDPGLGLRLIYFSYDVKMKEKGDIPEGYSVSREKKERFSLILESASTNQTSMYLCASSFRDSNTDTQYFGPGTRLTVL.

V and J are TRBV30 and TRBJ1-5; D perhaps matches TRBD1 (5 bases). The V and J ends lost 2 bases and 6 bases respectively, with 11 bases between them. The CDR3 is made up of 13 amino acids. The V gene's germline CDR1 is GTSNPN and CDR2 SVGIG (reference sequence). The CDR3: CAWSSQGGQPQHF. DNA of the CDR3: TGTGCCTGGAGTTCGCAGGGTGGTCAGCCCCAGCATTTT.

The rearrangement uses TRBV7-2 and TRBJ2-1, with D possibly matching TRBD2 (6 bases). In germline, CDR1 is SGHTA, CDR2 FQGNSA. This CDR3 has 14 amino acids. Trimming removed 3 bases from V and 4 bases from J, with 10 bases in between. CDR3 bases: TGTGCCAGCAGCTTCGGGGGTCGATACAATGAGCAGTTCTTC. This codes for CASSFGGRYNEQFF.

This clone occurred once. The chain is built from TRBV19 and TRBJ1-6; 7 positions agree with TRBD1. The CDR3 loop spans 14 amino acids. Germline CDR1 LNHDA, CDR2 SQIVND (reference sequence). J was trimmed by 7 bases and V by 9 bases; bases with no gene match: 9. The CDR3 reads CARIFDRENSPLHF. CDR3 bases: TGTGCCAGAATTTTCGACAGGGAGAATTCACCCCTCCACTTT.

A single count supports this clone. This chain links TRBV18 with TRBJ2-1; TRBD2 aligns across 10 bases. J lost 6 bases, V lost 3 bases, and 8 bases had no gene match. The CDR3 totals 16 residues. Germline lookup yields CDR1 KGHSH and CDR2 LQKENI. This CDR3 is CASSPPSGGAGNEQFF. CDR3 coding DNA: TGTGCCAGCTCACCTCCGAGCGGGGGGGCCGGCAATGAGCAGTTCTTC.

In DNA, the CDR3 is TGTGCCAGCAACCATGCGGGGGGGCCGCAAGATACGCAGTATTTT. This encodes CASNHAGGPQDTQYF. The chain combines TRBV7-2 with TRBJ2-3; 9 bases line up with TRBD2. Germline trimming cut 7 bases from V and 5 bases from J; bases unmatched to any gene: 10. Germline V gene lookup returns CDR1 SGHTA and CDR2 FQGNSA. CDR3 size: 15 residues.

This chain connects TRBV5-8 to TRBJ2-1; TRBD2 aligns across 10 bases. Trimming removed 0 bases from V and 4 bases from J; junction bases left unmatched: 1. CDR1 and CDR2 (germline): SGHTS, YDEGEE. This CDR3 has 15 residues. The CDR3 sequence is CASSLEAGGYNEQFF. DNA for the CDR3: TGTGCCAGCAGCTTGGAAGCGGGGGGGTACAATGAGCAGTTCTTC.

This clone was detected only once. The chain carries TRBV15 and TRBJ1-5; 8 positions match TRBD1. Germline CDR1 LNHNV, CDR2 YYDKDF (reference sequence). The CDR3 spans 12 residues. V lost 9 bases, J lost 5 bases, and 3 bases stayed unmatched. The CDR3 DNA sequence: TGTGCCACAGGACAGGGCGATCAGCCCCAGCATTTT. This codes for CATGQGDQPQHF.

V and J are TRBV3-1 (or the pseudogene TRBV3-2) and TRBJ2-3; 8 bases are shared with TRBD1. There are 18 residues in the CDR3. V shed 0 bases and J 4 bases; nucleotides not matched to a gene: 12. CDR1 and CDR2 from the germline V gene are LGHDT and YNNKEL (reference sequence). Here the CDR3 DNA reads TGTGCCAGCAGCCAAGATCTCTTTGGGGCAGGGGGCGCAGATACGCAGTATTTT. The encoded protein is CASSQDLFGAGGADTQYF.

The J gene is TRBJ2-2, the V gene TRBV7-2; D may be TRBD2 (6 bases). The germline V and J ends were trimmed by 2 bases and 3 bases, with 13 bases remaining between them. Germline lookup yields CDR1 SGHTA and CDR2 FQGNSA. The CDR3 is made up of 16 amino acids. Here the CDR3 DNA reads TGTGCCAGCAGCTTATGGAGGGCTAGCGACACCGGGGAGCTGTTTTTT. Its translation is CASSLWRASDTGELFF.

The chain is built from TRBV10-2 and TRBJ2-3; 10 nucleotides line up with TRBD2. From germline, CDR1 is WSHSY and CDR2 SAAADI. The CDR3 contains 16 residues. After removal of 4 bases from V and 2 bases from J, the junction contained 6 bases not matched to a gene. The CDR3 DNA is TGCGCCAGCAGTGGACGGACTAGCGGACCCACAGATACGCAGTATTTT. Protein product: CASSGRTSGPTDTQYF.

The rearrangement uses TRBV28 and TRBJ2-7; 7 bases fit TRBD2. Germline CDR1 and CDR2: MDHEN and SYDVKM. V lost 1 base and J lost 2; bases outside the gene matches: 17. The CDR3 length is 19 residues. Here the CDR3 reads CASSLSTGGTGTAPYEQYF. Written as DNA, the CDR3 is TGTGCCAGCAGTTTATCCACGGGGGGTACCGGGACGGCACCCTACGAGCAGTACTTC.

This clone was observed once. This chain links TRBV7-3 with TRBJ1-2; D gene ambiguous. This CDR3 is 14 amino acids long. Germline V gene sequence: CDR1 SGHTA, CDR2 FQGTGA. The ends were cut back, 5 bases at V and 7 bases at J, with 17 bases in the middle. This chain's CDR3 is CASSPGDRVGGYTF. The DNA of the CDR3 is TGTGCCAGCAGCCCCGGGGATAGGGTTGGTGGCTACACCTTC.

The rearrangement uses TRBV6-1 and TRBJ2-1; D unresolved. The germline gives CDR1 MNHNS, CDR2 SASEGT. V lost 0 bases to trimming and J lost 0 bases, with 3 bases between them. The CDR3 has 14 amino acids. For the CDR3, the DNA is TGTGCCAGCAGTGAAGCGAGCTCCTACAATGAGCAGTTCTTC. This sequence encodes CASSEASSYNEQFF.

This chain connects TRBV4-3 to TRBJ2-1; no definite D call. CDR1 and CDR2 from the germline V gene are LGHNA and YSLEER. V was clipped by 0 bases and J by 0 bases, with 9 bases between them. The CDR3 is 16 residues long. DNA of the CDR3: TGCGCCAGCAGCCAAGATCTCGCCTACTCCTACAATGAGCAGTTCTTC. Its translation: CASSQDLAYSYNEQFF.

The chain couples TRBV27 to TRBJ2-6; possible D gene TRBD1, 7 bases. CDR3 length equals 16 residues. Germline assignment: CDR1 MNHEY and CDR2 SMNVEV (reference sequence). V was shortened by 6 bases and J by 2 bases, with 14 bases between the two germline ends. CDR3 residues: CASRLARGAGANVLTF. Written as DNA, the CDR3 is TGTGCCAGCAGGTTGGCCAGGGGGGCTGGGGCCAACGTCCTGACTTTC.

The chain employs TRBV6-5 and TRBJ2-3, with D uncertain. The length of the CDR3 is 13 residues. The V and J ends lost 5 bases and 8 bases respectively, with 14 bases between them. Germline assignment: CDR1 MNHEY and CDR2 SVGAGI. The CDR3 loop reads CASSTIALGTQYF. The CDR3 DNA follows: TGTGCCAGCAGTACCATCGCCCTAGGTACGCAGTATTTT.

The chain combines TRBV10-3 with TRBJ2-3; D is uncertain. CDR3 length: 12 residues. Germline V gene lookup returns CDR1 ENHRY and CDR2 SYGVKD. V lost 6 bases and J lost 5, with 9 bases in between. The CDR3: CAISPYRDTQYF. Written as DNA, the CDR3 is TGTGCCATCAGCCCCTATCGAGATACGCAGTATTTT.